This TCR beta chain stems from a study of neurological immune-mediated disorders. Study observations and caveats: No CDR3 amino acid sequences recurred among expanded clones across subjects, suggesting private repertoires in all groups.

The table lists this clonotype with a few counts. Its antigen is unidentified. The making of cDNA relied on 5'RACE with 10-nucleotide random UMIs. Each CDR3 protein is one row after TCRdb ran MiXCR on the 5' RACE reads. This sample has tens of thousands of distinct CDR3 sequences, with over 6% found just once. Input was around 1 million sorted T cells, either CD4+ or CD8+. Trimming pared 5 bases from V and 1 base from J, leaving 5 bases between. The CDR3 sequence is 13 residues long. Germline V gives CDR1 MDHEN, CDR2 SYDVKM. What was sequenced was CD4+ T cells from blood. This sequence was found in a woman aged 40 to 50 in good health. This sequence joins TRBV28 and TRBJ2-2; possibly TRBD2 for D (5 bases). The CDR3 reads CASSSGNTGELFF. In DNA, the CDR3 is TGTGCCAGCAGTAGCGGGAACACCGGGGAGCTGTTTTTT.